This is a list of T cell receptor beta chains from one sample in a study of early T cells in non-severe SARS-CoV-2 infection. A single record per CDR3 protein comes from TCRdb applying MiXCR to the 5' RACE reads. The table lists 20,000 to 25,000 distinct CDR3 sequences, 4.3% of them singletons. What was sequenced was whole blood. The receptors here all came from an adult who was a healthcare worker with PCR-confirmed SARS-CoV-2 infection or an uninfected control (not recorded which). The CDR3 runs from the conserved cysteine through the conserved F or W. The D gene is left open where the match is weak. Size is stated for part of the rows, as once, few or many counts, or as a class when the clone is expanded.

>.|TRBV4-2|few|TRBJ2-2
TGTGCCAGCAGCCCAGCGGCAACGAACACCGGGGAGCTGTTTTTT
CASSPAATNTGELFF
>.|TRBV7-9|many|TRBJ1-3
TGTGCCGCGGGGAAAACCCCTTCTGGAAACACCATATATTTT
CAAGKTPSGNTIYF
>.|TRBV2|few|TRBJ2-1
TGTGCCAGCAGTACCCTAAGCGGAGGTTACAATGAGCAGTTCTTC
CASSTLSGGYNEQFF
>TRBD1|TRBV25-1|many|TRBJ2-3
TGTGCCAGCAGTGAGTGGACAGGGGCGACAGATACGCAGTATTTT
CASSEWTGATDTQYF
>.|TRBV20-1|many|TRBJ2-2
TGCAGTGCTAGAATTGAGGGCGCCGGCGGGGAGCTGTTTTTT
CSARIEGAGGELFF
>TRBD1|TRBV11-2|many|TRBJ1-2
TGTGCCAGCAGCCCAAGGACAGGGATGGTAAACTATGGCTACACCTTC
CASSPRTGMVNYGYTF
>.|TRBV6-2/TRBV6-3|.|TRBJ1-2
TGTGCCAGCAGCGCACCTGACAGGAAGAACTATGGCTACACCTTC
CASSAPDRKNYGYTF
>TRBD2|TRBV6-4|many|TRBJ2-5
TGTGCCAGCAGTGACTCAGCGGGAGGGCCGCGGGAGACCCAGTACTTC
CASSDSAGGPRETQYF
>.|TRBV5-1|many|TRBJ2-2
TGCGCCAGCAGCCCTTCGTTAGGCAGGGTAGGATCCGGGGAGCTGTTTTTT
CASSPSLGRVGSGELFF
>.|TRBV7-2|few|TRBJ2-3
TGTGCCAGCAGCACGAGTAGAGGGCCAGATACGCAGTATTTT
CASSTSRGPDTQYF
>TRBD1|TRBV5-1|.|TRBJ1-1
TGCGCCAGCAGCTTGGGGGGACAGGGAGGTACTGAAGCTTTCTTT
CASSLGGQGGTEAFF
>.|TRBV28|.|TRBJ1-4
TGTGCCAGCAGTTTTGGGGGGAGGAAGGAAAAACTGTTTTTT
CASSFGGRKEKLFF
>TRBD1|TRBV20-1|many|TRBJ1-2
TGCAGTGCTCGGAGACAGGGGACCTCGGACAACACCTTC
CSARRQGTSDNTF
>.|TRBV18|many|TRBJ1-1
TGTGCCAGCTCACGATTGAACACTGAAGCTTTCTTT
CASSRLNTEAFF
>.|TRBV7-2|many|TRBJ2-1
TGTGCCAGCAGCTTATACCCCCCCCCGGGACTCAATGAGCAGTTCTTC
CASSLYPPPGLNEQFF
>.|TRBV29-1|many|TRBJ2-2
TGCAGCGTTGAAAAGTGGGCAGGGGAGCTGTTTTTT
CSVEKWAGELFF
>.|TRBV7-9|many|TRBJ1-1
TGTGCCAGCAGCTTAGGGCAGAACACTGAAGCTTTCTTT
CASSLGQNTEAFF
>.|TRBV4-3|few|TRBJ2-1
TGCGCCAGCAGCCAAAGCGGAAACTCCTACAATGAGCAGTTCTTC
CASSQSGNSYNEQFF
>.|TRBV7-8|.|TRBJ1-5
TGTGCCAGCAGCTTCAGGAGGAATCAGCCCCAGCATTTT
CASSFRRNQPQHF
>.|TRBV20-1|many|TRBJ2-1
TGCAGTGCCCTAAAGGTGGGACAAGAACAACTCTTGCCTTACAATGAGCAGTTCTTC
CSALKVGQEQLLPYNEQFF
>.|TRBV20-1|many|TRBJ1-5
TGCAGTGCTTCCCAGGGGAATCAGCCCCAGCATTTT
CSASQGNQPQHF
>.|TRBV5-1|many|TRBJ2-6
TGCGCCAGCACGACTACGAGAGGCTCTGGGGCCAACGTCCTGACTTTC
CASTTTRGSGANVLTF
>.|TRBV7-6|many|TRBJ1-5
TGTGCCAGCGCCCGAGAGAGGAATCAGCCCCAGCATTTT
CASARERNQPQHF
>.|TRBV28|few|TRBJ2-5
TGTGCCAGCAGTCAGGGATACAGGGAAGAGACCCAGTACTTC
CASSQGYREETQYF
>TRBD1|TRBV12-3/TRBV12-4|.|TRBJ2-2
TGTGCCAGCAGTTTAGGGACAGGTTTTACCGGGGAGCTGTTTTTT
CASSLGTGFTGELFF
>TRBD1|TRBV6-6|many|TRBJ1-6
TGTGCCAGCAGTTACGTGGCAGGGGGTTCACCCCTCCACTTT
CASSYVAGGSPLHF
>.|TRBV6-2/TRBV6-3|medium-sized|TRBJ2-1
TGTGCCAGCAGTTACGAGGACTCCTACAATGAGCAGTTCTTC
CASSYEDSYNEQFF
>TRBD1|TRBV11-1|.|TRBJ1-1
TGTGCCAGCAGCTTACAGGGGGACTTCGCTTTCTTT
CASSLQGDFAFF
>.|TRBV5-1|many|TRBJ2-3
TGCGCCAGCAGCTTGGTCGGCCGGCAGATGGCAGATACGCAGTATTTT
CASSLVGRQMADTQYF
>TRBD1|TRBV7-6|many|TRBJ2-2
TGTGCCAGCAGCTTAGTGCGCCGAGGGACAGGGTTTGAGTCCGGGGAGCTGTTTTTT
CASSLVRRGTGFESGELFF
>.|TRBV7-2|many|TRBJ2-3
TGTGCCAGCAGCCCGCAGGGAGATACGCAGTATTTT
CASSPQGDTQYF
>.|TRBV18|many|TRBJ2-5
TGTGCCAGCTCACCACCGGCCAGGGCTTCAGAGACCCAGTACTTC
CASSPPARASETQYF